The table lists the clone carrying this TCR beta chain with many counts. Its antigen is as yet unknown. Per the germline V gene, CDR1 is SQVTM and CDR2 is ANQGSEA. The CDR3 is 14 amino acids. With 1 base clipped from V and 3 bases from J, the junction kept 4 bases outside the gene matches. The sample comes from a study of Graves' ophthalmopathy and Graves' hyperthyroidism. General study points: Ophthalmopathy progression cases were predicted by the model with roughly 70% sensitivity and approximately 76% specificity. Also, most clonotypes expanded in the thyroid above 0.001 frequency appeared in blood.

RNA transcripts served as template for amplifying TCR beta CDR3 sequences. Second-round multiplex PCR followed a first-round RT-PCR using HTBI primers. Via MiXCR, TCRdb re-called the multiplex PCR reads, giving one row per CDR3 protein. The sample lists approximately 700,000 distinct CDR3 sequences, 35% to 45% occurring once. The sequence derives from an adult man with Graves' ophthalmopathy. Sequenced material: peripheral blood. The gene calls are TRBV29-1 and TRBJ2-7, with 9 bases aligning to TRBD1. In DNA, the CDR3 is TGCAGCGTTGAAGTCTTGGACAGGGGCTACGAGCAGTACTTC. Translated: CSVEVLDRGYEQYF.